Here is one T cell receptor beta chain with its context. Expressed TCRB transcripts were sequenced because the isolated RNA had all been reverse transcribed beforehand. TCRdb's table, derived via immunoSEQ multiplex PCR, lists solely in-frame clones and lacks some. The repertoire has some 150,000 clones, around 9.3% of them found once; the top ten carry under 1.5%. This specimen belongs to a study of beta chain features in type 1 diabetes. Per the germline V gene, CDR1 is LNHDA and CDR2 is SQIVND (reference sequence). V was clipped by 2 bases and J by 3 bases, with 7 bases between them. The length of the CDR3 is 13 residues.

This TCR was recovered from a man aged 18 to 30 in good health. The chain is built from TRBV19 and TRBJ1-2, with D perhaps matching TRBD1 (5 bases). Sequencing used naive CD4+ T cells from blood. In DNA form, the CDR3 reads TGTGCCAGTAGTATACGGGGGGACTATGGCTACACCTTC. Residues: CASSIRGDYGYTF.